One and the same sample provided the 32 T cell receptor beta chains below, sequenced in a study of T cells expressing NK-cell markers. From the 5' RACE reads, TCRdb lists one entry per CDR3 protein and no DNA. This repertoire comprises 500,000 to 600,000 distinct CDR3 sequences; its ten largest clones make up roughly 3.5%. The sample was blood T cells: a sorted CD56 or NKG2C T cell subset, CD4+ or CD8+ T cells, or bulk PBMC T cells (not recorded which). All receptors derive from a young man in good health.

The rearrangement joins TRBV12-3 or TRBV12-4 to TRBJ2-3; the D call from TCRdb, TRBD1, cannot be confirmed without DNA. The CDR3 runs to 14 residues. The CDR3 is CASHRAINTDTQYF.

The CDR3 loop is CASSSPTGLSYEQYF. The J gene is TRBJ2-7, the V gene TRBV7-9; TCRdb selects TRBD1, and the lack of DNA leaves this call unchecked. This CDR3 region has 15 residues. CDR1 is SEHNR, CDR2 FQNEAQ, per germline (reference sequence).

The genes are TRBV7-2 and TRBJ2-1. This CDR3 spans 12 amino acids. Per germline, CDR1 SGHTA and CDR2 FQGNSA. The CDR3 reads CASSPQINEQFF.

The rearrangement links TRBV12-3 or TRBV12-4 to TRBJ2-2. The CDR3 length is 13 residues. The CDR3 loop is CASSRQSTGELFF.

Here the CDR3 reads CASRDLAGKANTGELFF. The genes are TRBV7-8 and TRBJ2-2; with no DNA, the TCRdb D assignment of TRBD2 cannot be verified. This CDR3 contains 17 residues. Germline CDR1 reads SGHVS; CDR2 reads FQNEAQ.

The genes are TRBV7-2 and TRBJ2-5; as DNA is missing, the TRBD2 call by TCRdb cannot be tested. Germline CDR1 reads SGHTA; CDR2 reads FQGNSA. CDR3 length equals 16 residues. CDR3 in amino acids: CASSPSGRASGETQYF.

CDR3 in amino acids: CASSEGYGLSYEQYF. The chain is built from TRBV25-1 and TRBJ2-7. The length of the CDR3 is 15 residues. Germline values: CDR1 MGHDK, CDR2 SYGVNS.

The gene calls are TRBV12-3 or TRBV12-4 and TRBJ1-5; the D call of TRBD1 rests on TCRdb alone, since no DNA is present to check it. The CDR3 length is 15 residues. This chain's CDR3 is CASSYTRQEYQPQHF.

This chain joins TRBV30 and TRBJ2-1; TCRdb selects TRBD1, and the lack of DNA leaves this call unchecked. Per germline, CDR1 GTSNPN and CDR2 SVGIG (reference sequence). The length of the CDR3 is 14 residues. CDR3 residues: CAHKQGPSYNEQFF.

This chain links TRBV7-3 with TRBJ1-1. The CDR3 has 14 amino acids. Germline CDR1 and CDR2: SGHTA and FQGTGA. The CDR3 region is CASSLLPENTEAFF.

The chain is built from TRBV12-3 or TRBV12-4 and TRBJ1-2. This CDR3 has 12 residues. The CDR3 is CASRAPGGGYTF.

This chain joins TRBV9 and TRBJ2-1. Germline V gene sequence: CDR1 SGDLS, CDR2 YYNGEE. CDR3 length equals 13 residues. The CDR3 spells CASSIHQDSEQFF.

The chain links TRBV20-1 to TRBJ2-3; the TCRdb D gene call, TRBD1, has no DNA to confirm it. Germline CDR1 is DFQATT and CDR2 is SNEGSKA (reference sequence). CDR3 length equals 12 residues. The CDR3 reads CSAIEGGDTQYF.

This chain connects TRBV12-3 or TRBV12-4 to TRBJ1-2; TCRdb's D call of TRBD1 is untestable without DNA. This CDR3 is built from 13 residues. The chain's CDR3 is CASTGDPVYGYTF.

The rearrangement uses TRBV12-3 or TRBV12-4 and TRBJ1-4; with no DNA, the TCRdb D assignment of TRBD1 cannot be verified. The CDR3 totals 15 residues. The CDR3 here is CASSITGTANEKLFF.

Here the CDR3 reads CASKREYEQFF. V usage is TRBV30 and J usage is TRBJ2-1; TCRdb picks TRBD2, but there is no DNA to check that call. CDR1 is GTSNPN and CDR2 is SVGIG in the germline V gene (reference sequence). The CDR3 loop spans 11 amino acids.

The V gene is TRBV11-2, the J gene TRBJ2-3. This CDR3 region has 16 residues. Germline V gene lookup returns CDR1 SGHAT and CDR2 FQNNGV. The CDR3: CASTLDTAVVTDTQYF.

V and J are TRBV7-9 and TRBJ1-1. This CDR3 region has 16 residues. Germline V gene data show CDR1 as SEHNR and CDR2 as FQNEAQ (reference sequence). The CDR3: CASSGILSGEGTEAFF.

The CDR3 spells CASSPGIAENNEQFF. The chain employs TRBV11-2 and TRBJ2-1; TCRdb reports TRBD2, a call that lacks DNA to check it against. CDR1 is SGHAT and CDR2 is FQNNGV in the germline V gene. The CDR3 extends over 15 amino acids.

The rearrangement links TRBV7-2 to TRBJ2-1. The CDR3 totals 13 residues. Germline V gene data show CDR1 as SGHTA and CDR2 as FQGNSA. CDR3 sequence: CASSLEARSEQFF.

The chain is built from TRBV29-1 and TRBJ2-1; no DNA is available, so the TRBD1 call from TCRdb remains unchecked. CDR3 length: 15 amino acids. Germline V gives CDR1 SQVTM, CDR2 ANQGSEA. CDR3 loop: CSVTGARGQIGEQFF.

This chain links TRBV4-1 with TRBJ2-5. The CDR3 sequence is 13 residues long. In germline, CDR1 is MGHRA, CDR2 YSYEKL. CDR3 protein: CASSLTNQETQYF.

This chain joins TRBV15 and TRBJ2-3. The CDR3 has 15 residues. CDR1 is LNHNV, CDR2 YYDKDF, per germline (reference sequence). CDR3 amino acids: CATSRDGRDTDTQYF.

V and J are TRBV5-1 and TRBJ2-1. The CDR3 has 16 amino acids. Germline V gene data show CDR1 as SGHRS and CDR2 as YFSETQ. The CDR3 here is CASSVDTGGAHNEQFF.

The CDR3 protein is CASSIGTSGSYNEQFF. The rearrangement links TRBV7-9 to TRBJ2-1; lacking DNA, the TRBD2 call made by TCRdb goes unchecked. Per germline, CDR1 SEHNR and CDR2 FQNEAQ (reference sequence). CDR3 length: 16 amino acids.

V gene TRBV20-1 combines with J gene TRBJ2-4. The CDR3 extends over 14 amino acids. CDR1 is DFQATT, CDR2 SNEGSKA, per germline (reference sequence). CDR3 amino acids: CSASWWPYKNIQYF.

The J gene is TRBJ2-2, the V gene TRBV19; TCRdb's D call of TRBD2 is untestable without DNA. CDR1 is LNHDA, CDR2 SQIVND, per germline (reference sequence). This CDR3 spans 13 amino acids. CDR3 amino acids: CALLEGNTGELFF.

The V call is TRBV5-1, the J call TRBJ2-5; TCRdb's D gene call, TRBD2, goes unchecked for lack of DNA. The germline CDR1 and CDR2 sequences are SGHRS and YFSETQ. This CDR3 is 19 amino acids long. The CDR3 here is CASSLRLAGVLRPFETQYF.

The chain recombines TRBV25-1 with TRBJ1-2; TCRdb's D gene call, TRBD1, goes unchecked for lack of DNA. The V gene's germline CDR1 is MGHDK and CDR2 SYGVNS. The CDR3 sequence is 15 residues long. CDR3: CASSELGTGGYGYTF.

This chain links TRBV6-2 or TRBV6-3 with TRBJ2-1; TCRdb reports TRBD2, a call that lacks DNA to check it against. CDR1 and CDR2 (germline): MNHEY, SVGEGT. There are 13 residues in the CDR3. The CDR3 is CASRFGLNNEQFF.

This chain joins TRBV20-1 and TRBJ2-5; TCRdb names TRBD1, which stays unverified in the absence of DNA. There are 14 residues in the CDR3. Germline CDR1 and CDR2: DFQATT and SNEGSKA (reference sequence). The CDR3: CSGGKVAIQETQYF.

The chain couples TRBV6-5 to TRBJ2-1; the TCRdb D gene call, TRBD1, has no DNA to confirm it. Germline CDR1 and CDR2: MNHEY and SVGAGI. The CDR3 sequence is 14 residues long. CDR3 region: CASSPGQVYNEQFF.